The 28 T cell receptor beta chains listed next were all sequenced from one sample in a study of T cells in Graves' hyperthyroidism and ophthalmopathy. RNA transcripts provided the source from which TCR beta CDR3 regions were amplified. The primer set for the first-round RT-PCR of the TCR CDR3 was HTBI. Using its own MiXCR run on the multiplex PCR reads, TCRdb lists one record per CDR3 protein. The sample yields around 500,000 distinct CDR3 sequences, around 16% seen once. What was sequenced was blood. These receptors were obtained from a young woman with Graves' ophthalmopathy.

This clonotype was detected ten times or more. This chain uses TRBV5-1 with TRBJ2-1; 9 nucleotides align to TRBD2. The V and J ends lost 0 bases and 0 bases, in that order; junction bases with no gene match: 7. Germline V gives CDR1 SGHRS, CDR2 YFSETQ. The CDR3 is made up of 18 amino acids. For the CDR3, the DNA is TGCGCCAGCAGCTTGGCTACTAGCGGGCCTAGCTCCTACAATGAGCAGTTCTTC. It is translated as CASSLATSGPSSYNEQFF.

This clonotype was detected once. This rearrangement joins TRBV7-2 to TRBJ1-2; possibly TRBD1 for D (5 bases). Looked up from germline, CDR1 is SGHTA and CDR2 is FQGNSA. With 6 bases removed from V and 7 bases from J, the gap between germline ends came to 18 bases. The CDR3 loop spans 14 amino acids. The DNA of the CDR3 is TGTGCCAGCAGTAAAGGGGTTGCGTGGGTTGGCTACACCTTC. It yields the protein CASSKGVAWVGYTF.

The sample holds many counts of this clonotype. The gene calls are TRBV20-1 and TRBJ2-5; D is undetermined. Trimming pared 2 bases from V and 0 bases from J, leaving 1 base between. The CDR3 is 11 amino acids. The V gene's germline CDR1 is DFQATT and CDR2 SNEGSKA (reference sequence). In DNA form, the CDR3 reads TGCAGTGCTAGACACCAAGAGACCCAGTACTTC. Encoded protein: CSARHQETQYF.

This clonotype came up many times. The genes are TRBV20-1 and TRBJ2-1; D remains ambiguous. The CDR3 loop spans 18 amino acids. CDR1 and CDR2 from the germline V gene are DFQATT and SNEGSKA (reference sequence). Trimming took off 6 bases at V and 9 bases at J, with 33 bases between the two ends. CDR3 loop: CSAGIPISGLARSGEQFF. The CDR3 DNA sequence: TGCAGTGCCGGAATCCCGATTTCTGGCCTTGCGCGTTCGGGTGAGCAGTTCTTC.

The chain combines TRBV29-1 with TRBJ2-1, with 14 bases identical to TRBD2. In germline, CDR1 is SQVTM, CDR2 ANQGSEA. With V trimmed by 7 bases and J by 6 bases, 8 bases remained unmatched. CDR3 length: 15 residues. The CDR3 spells CSGVGTSGSFNEQFF. CDR3 nucleotides: TGCAGCGGTGTTGGGACTAGCGGGAGTTTCAATGAGCAGTTCTTC.

V and J are TRBV27 and TRBJ2-7, with a weak D call TRBD1 (5 bases). V lost 6 bases and J 3 bases, leaving 9 bases between the germline ends. This CDR3 is 12 amino acids long. Germline values: CDR1 MNHEY, CDR2 SMNVEV (reference sequence). For the CDR3, the DNA is TGTGCCAGCAGCGACAGCCTCTACGAGCAGTACTTC. Translated: CASSDSLYEQYF.

This clonotype was recorded many times. V and J are TRBV7-8 and TRBJ2-3; 8 bases agree with TRBD2. Germline V gives CDR1 SGHVS, CDR2 FQNEAQ. The CDR3 loop spans 17 amino acids. J lost 6 bases, V lost 6 bases, and 17 bases had no gene match. DNA of the CDR3: TGTGCCAGCAGTTTACCGCCGGGACTAGGGTCGTCCGATACGCAGTATTTT. Translation: CASSLPPGLGSSDTQYF.

Turning to this clonotype: With a much larger clone just one base away, this may be a read error. The rearrangement links TRBV6-5 to TRBJ2-7; no reliable D call. The CDR3 spans 17 residues. The V and J ends lost 3 bases and 3 bases respectively, with 21 bases between them. The germline gives CDR1 MNHEY, CDR2 SVGAGI. CDR3: CASSYQARLSPSYEQYF. The DNA for the CDR3 is TGTGCCAGCAGTTATCAAGCGCGCCTTTCACCGAGCTACGAGCAGTACTTC.

This clonotype was found many times. The V gene is TRBV28, the J gene TRBJ2-7, with 11 bases fitting TRBD1. The V gene end was trimmed by 5 bases and the J gene end by 0 bases; junction bases not matched to a gene: 3. CDR1 MDHEN and CDR2 SYDVKM come from the germline V gene. The CDR3 extends over 15 amino acids. CDR3 sequence reads: CASSPGQGVSYEQYF. Written as DNA, the CDR3 is TGTGCCAGCAGTCCGGGACAGGGGGTCTCCTACGAGCAGTACTTC.

This clonotype has at least ten counts. This sequence joins TRBV12-3 or TRBV12-4 and TRBJ2-5; 7 positions agree with TRBD1. V lost 5 bases, J lost 2 bases, and 11 bases stayed unmatched. CDR3 length: 16 residues. CDR3 in DNA: TGTGCCAGCAGTGACCTACAGGGGCAGGGACAAGAGACCCAGTACTTC. Translation gives CASSDLQGQGQETQYF.

The genes are TRBV10-3 and TRBJ1-2, with 12 positions matching TRBD1. V was pared by 4 bases and J by 12 bases, with 12 bases of the junction left unmatched. The CDR3 is 15 residues long. In germline, CDR1 is ENHRY, CDR2 SYGVKD. The CDR3: CAISGEPGQGAGNTF. The CDR3 bases are TGTGCCATCAGTGGAGAACCGGGACAGGGGGCTGGAAACACCTTC.

This clonotype was counted at least ten times. V usage is TRBV28 and J usage is TRBJ1-5; D perhaps matches TRBD1 (6 bases). Germline assignment: CDR1 MDHEN and CDR2 SYDVKM. The V and J ends lost 7 bases and 4 bases respectively, with 11 bases between them. This CDR3 is 13 amino acids long. As DNA, the CDR3 is TGTGCCAGCACCCGACAGGTAAATCAGCCCCAGCATTTT. It codes for CASTRQVNQPQHF.

The chain couples TRBV6-1 to TRBJ2-3; the D gene is possibly TRBD1 (5 bases). Per the germline V gene, CDR1 is MNHNS and CDR2 is SASEGT. The CDR3 covers 11 residues. V lost 5 bases and J 8 bases, leaving 8 bases between the germline ends. The CDR3 DNA sequence: TGTGCCAGCAGTTCCCAGGGTACGCAGTATTTT. It codes for CASSSQGTQYF.

The chain has TRBV4-3 and TRBJ1-2; a weak D match, TRBD1 (6 bases). The germline V gene encodes CDR1 LGHNA and CDR2 YSLEER. The length of the CDR3 is 16 residues. With 0 bases removed from V and 5 bases from J, the gap between germline ends came to 16 bases. The CDR3 DNA reads as TGCGCCAGCAGCCAAGATCTAGGGGGGGCGCTTTATGGCTACACCTTC. It encodes CASSQDLGGALYGYTF.

CDR3 loop: CASSLTGLAGIGELFF. The CDR3 coding sequence is TGTGCCAGCAGCCTTACAGGACTAGCGGGAATCGGGGAGCTGTTTTTT. The rearrangement links TRBV7-9 to TRBJ2-2, with 12 positions matching TRBD2. The germline V gene encodes CDR1 SEHNR and CDR2 FQNEAQ (reference sequence). The CDR3 is made up of 16 amino acids. After removal of 5 bases from V and 7 bases from J, the junction contained 8 bases not matched to a gene. Full variable domain (rest looked up from reference TRBV7-9 and TRBJ2-2): DTGVSQNPRHKITKRGQNVTFRCDPISEHNRLYWYRQTLGQGPEFLTYFQNEAQLEKSRLLSDRFSAERPKGSFSTLEIQRTEQGDSAMYLCASSLTGLAGIGELFFGEGSRLTVL.

The table lists this clonotype with a few counts. The genes are TRBV24-1 and TRBJ2-2; D might be TRBD2 (5 bases). The CDR3 is 12 residues long. Germline assignment: CDR1 KGHDR and CDR2 SFDVKD. V lost 10 bases to trimming and J lost 4 bases, with 9 bases between them. The CDR3, as DNA: TGTGCCACTAGCGCGGTCACCGGGGAGCTGTTTTTT. It is translated as CATSAVTGELFF.

The chain combines TRBV7-8 with TRBJ2-7, with D possibly matching TRBD2 (5 bases). V shed 5 bases and J shed 5 bases, with 22 bases lying between them. The CDR3 loop spans 16 amino acids. CDR1 is SGHVS and CDR2 is FQNEAQ in the germline V gene. The CDR3 DNA follows: TGTGCCAGCAGCCCAACTAGTCCCCTGCCTCAGGACGAGCAGTACTTC. The encoded protein is CASSPTSPLPQDEQYF.

The chain employs TRBV27 and TRBJ2-7; TRBD2 aligns across 8 bases. The CDR3 contains 17 residues. CDR1 is MNHEY and CDR2 is SMNVEV in the germline V gene (reference sequence). V was pared by 6 bases and J by 1 base, with 14 bases of the junction left unmatched. Here the CDR3 reads CASRQRRIAGRSYEQYF. The CDR3 nucleotides are TGTGCCAGCAGACAAAGACGCATAGCGGGAAGGTCCTACGAGCAGTACTTC.

This sequence joins TRBV28 and TRBJ2-5; 11 nucleotides agree with TRBD1. J lost 5 bases, V lost 5 bases, and 7 bases had no gene match. The CDR3 has 15 amino acids. The germline V gene has CDR1 MDHEN and CDR2 SYDVKM. The CDR3, as DNA: TGTGCCAGCAGTCTGTGGACAGGGGGCGGGGAGACCCAGTACTTC. This codes for CASSLWTGGGETQYF.

This clonotype has only a few counts. The gene calls are TRBV9 and TRBJ2-3; D call uncertain. This CDR3 has 13 residues. The germline gives CDR1 SGDLS, CDR2 YYNGEE. Trimming took 0 bases from V and 6 from J, leaving 8 bases between them. CDR3 DNA: TGTGCCAGCAGCGTAGAACAAGAGGATACGCAGTATTTT. Translated: CASSVEQEDTQYF.

Of note for this clonotype: A read error is possible here, since a much larger clone lies one base away. The CDR3 bases are TGTGCCACCAGTGATCAAAGCGGGGGTGGTGGAGAGACCCAGTACTTC. Translated: CATSDQSGGGGETQYF. The J gene is TRBJ2-5, the V gene TRBV24-1, with TRBD2 matching 8 bases. CDR1 and CDR2 from the germline V gene are KGHDR and SFDVKD. This CDR3 has 16 residues. V lost 3 bases, J lost 4 bases, and 9 bases stayed unmatched.

V is TRBV9 and J is TRBJ2-2; TRBD2 aligns across 11 bases. Germline loops: CDR1 SGDLS, CDR2 YYNGEE. The CDR3 has 17 amino acids. J lost 2 bases, V lost 2 bases, and 5 bases had no gene match. The CDR3, as DNA: TGTGCCAGCAGCGTGGGAACTAGCGGGAGTAACACCGGGGAGCTGTTTTTT. This gives the protein CASSVGTSGSNTGELFF.

V usage is TRBV19 and J usage is TRBJ1-1; D gene unclear. Germline CDR1 reads LNHDA; CDR2 reads SQIVND (reference sequence). This CDR3 has 14 residues. Trimming removed 2 bases at V and 4 bases at J, with 11 bases between. Written as DNA, the CDR3 is TGTGCCAGTAGTATAAAGGCTATGTCCACTGAAGCTTTCTTT. As protein: CASSIKAMSTEAFF. Variable domain in full (rest from reference TRBV19 and TRBJ1-1): DGGITQSPKYLFRKEGQNVTLSCEQNLNHDAMYWYRQDPGQGLRLIYYSQIVNDFQKGDIAEGYSVSREKKESFPLTVTSAQKNPTAFYLCASSIKAMSTEAFFGQGTRLTVV.

This clonotype occurred many times. The chain combines TRBV6-2 or TRBV6-3 with TRBJ2-7; 9 bases agree with TRBD2. The V segment lost 6 bases and the J segment 2 bases; nucleotides outside the gene matches: 14. This CDR3 has 17 amino acids. CDR1 is MNHEY and CDR2 is SVGEGT in the germline V gene. CDR3 bases: TGTGCCAGCAGAAGGGCGACTAGCGGAGTTGGTACCTACGAGCAGTACTTC. Translation: CASRRATSGVGTYEQYF.

This clonotype has only a few counts. V and J are TRBV4-2 and TRBJ2-3, with D perhaps matching TRBD2 (6 bases). The CDR3 length is 14 residues. The germline V gene encodes CDR1 LGHNA and CDR2 YNFKEQ. The ends were cut back, 4 bases at V and 2 bases at J, with 10 bases in the middle. The CDR3 spells CASSPRLDTDTQYF. In DNA form, the CDR3 reads TGTGCCAGCAGCCCTCGACTAGACACAGATACGCAGTATTTT.

This clonotype appeared many times. This chain links TRBV28 with TRBJ2-5; 8 nucleotides align to TRBD2. The V gene end was trimmed by 4 bases and the J gene end by 10 bases; junction bases not matched to a gene: 8. The germline CDR1 and CDR2 sequences are MDHEN and SYDVKM. This CDR3 spans 13 amino acids. The CDR3 is CASSSGGNFFQYF. As DNA, the CDR3 is TGTGCCAGCAGTTCGGGGGGGAACTTCTTCCAGTACTTC.

The chain uses TRBV28 and TRBJ2-4, with a weak D call TRBD1 (5 bases). The CDR3 totals 14 residues. CDR1 MDHEN and CDR2 SYDVKM come from the germline V gene. Trimming removed 6 bases at V and 6 bases at J, with 15 bases between. Here the CDR3 reads CASSLQANRNIQYF. The CDR3 DNA reads TGTGCCAGCAGCTTACAGGCGAACCGAAACATTCAGTACTTC.

This clonotype occurred a few times. The chain carries TRBV19 and TRBJ1-2; 7 positions agree with TRBD1. The CDR3 consists of 13 residues. The germline V gene has CDR1 LNHDA and CDR2 SQIVND (reference sequence). V was pared by 8 bases and J by 4 bases, with 7 bases of the junction left unmatched. CDR3 sequence: CASLAGTAYGYTF. The DNA for the CDR3 is TGTGCCAGTCTTGCCGGGACAGCCTATGGCTACACCTTC.